This T cell receptor beta chain appears in the sequencing data of a study of shared clonotypes between healthy human individuals. Naive CD8 isolation took CD45RO-negative cells positively selected for CCR7 and excluded terminally differentiated effector memory CD45RA+ cells. The V end was cut by 0 bases, the J end by 7 bases, with 16 bases between. The CDR3 length is 15 residues. Germline loops: CDR1 LGHNA, CDR2 YSLEER. Method: immunoSEQ multiplex PCR; TCRdb's copy keeps in-frame clones and lacks some. The data contain some 2.1 million clones, about 95% of them singletons. Sequenced: naive CD8+ T cells sorted from blood. The TCR comes from a man between 18 and 35 years old in good health. The chain joins TRBV4-3 to TRBJ2-7; TRBD1 or TRBD2 may be the D gene (5 bases each). The CDR3 nucleotides read TGCGCCAGCAGCCAAGATCACGAGGGGAACGAGGAGCAGTACTTC. It yields the protein CASSQDHEGNEEQYF.